The 25 T cell receptor beta chains below come from one sample, sequenced in a study of OX40 agonist ivuxolimab in advanced cancers. Here immunoSEQ multiplex PCR was the method, and the copy in TCRdb shows in-frame clones only, minus some. The sample consists of tens of thousands of clones, about 88% of them appearing once. The sequences come from CD4+ or CD8+ T cells sorted from blood, collected in a trial of the OX40 agonist ivuxolimab. The source is an adult with an advanced solid tumor such as melanoma, head and neck, liver or kidney cancer.

The chain has TRBV2 and TRBJ2-5; D is uncertain. Near its end, the DNA agrees better with TRBJ2-7, so the J call may be wrong. The CDR3 extends over 16 amino acids. CDR1 and CDR2 (germline): SNHLY, FYNNEI. This CDR3 reads CASSEGRLKDSYEQYF. The CDR3 nucleotides read TGTGCCAGCAGTGAAGGTCGGCTCAAGGACTCCTACGAGCAGTACTTC.

The chain has TRBV2 and TRBJ2-5, with a possible D match to TRBD2 (6 bases). The V end lost 6 bases, the J end lost 4 bases, and 21 bases lay between the germline ends. The CDR3 is made up of 16 amino acids. Germline assignment: CDR1 SNHLY and CDR2 FYNNEI. The CDR3 sequence is CASSRATPGVGETQYF. The CDR3 DNA reads TGTGCCAGCAGCCGCGCGACGCCGGGAGTGGGAGAGACCCAGTACTTC. Looking up the rest from reference TRBV2 and TRBJ2-5 gives the full variable domain: EPEVTQTPSHQVTQMGQEVILRCVPISNHLYFYWYRQILGQKVEFLVSFYNNEISEKSEIFDDQFSVERPDGSNFTLKIRSTKLEDSAMYFCASSRATPGVGETQYFGPGTRLLVL.

This rearrangement joins TRBV7-2 to TRBJ2-6, with 7 bases aligning to TRBD1. Per germline, CDR1 SGHTA and CDR2 FQGNSA. The V and J ends lost 5 bases and 2 bases, in that order; junction bases with no gene match: 0. CDR3 length: 14 residues. The CDR3 DNA is TGTGCCAGCAGCCAGGGGGCTGGGGCCAACGTCCTGACTTTC. Its protein product is CASSQGAGANVLTF.

This clone occurred once. This sequence joins TRBV28 and TRBJ1-4; 8 bases align to TRBD1. Trimming removed 5 bases from V and 8 bases from J; junction bases left unmatched: 7. Germline lookup yields CDR1 MDHEN and CDR2 SYDVKM. The CDR3 length is 14 residues. CDR3 protein: CASSGQGLGEKLFF. CDR3 nucleotides: TGTGCCAGCAGTGGACAGGGCTTAGGGGAAAAACTGTTTTTT.

V is TRBV28 and J is TRBJ1-4; D perhaps matches TRBD1 (6 bases). The germline V gene encodes CDR1 MDHEN and CDR2 SYDVKM. V was clipped by 10 bases and J by 2 bases, with 29 bases between them. The CDR3 length is 19 residues. The CDR3 is CATLTGIWALGGTNEKLFF. In nucleotides, the CDR3 is TGTGCCACCCTAACAGGGATCTGGGCTTTGGGGGGTACTAATGAAAAACTGTTTTTT.

The rearrangement joins TRBV5-1 to TRBJ1-1; D gene uncertain. CDR1 SGHRS and CDR2 YFSETQ come from the germline V gene. The CDR3 is 13 residues long. The germline V and J ends were trimmed by 1 base and 3 bases, with 7 bases remaining between them. CDR3 DNA: TGCGCCAGCAGCTTGACCCGAGACACTGAAGCTTTCTTT. Its translation is CASSLTRDTEAFF. Filled out from reference TRBV5-1 and TRBJ1-1, the complete variable domain reads KAGVTQTPRYLIKTRGQQVTLSCSPISGHRSVSWYQQTPGQGLQFLFEYFSETQRNKGNFPGRFSGRQFSNSRSEMNVSTLELGDSALYLCASSLTRDTEAFFGQGTRLTVV.

This chain links TRBV18 with TRBJ2-7; 9 nucleotides align to TRBD1. V shed 2 bases, J shed 2 bases, and the junction held 4 bases outside the gene matches. The length of the CDR3 is 15 residues. Germline V lookup: CDR1 KGHSH, CDR2 LQKENI. The CDR3 sequence is CASSPSGTGTYEQYF. CDR3 sequence (DNA): TGTGCCAGCTCACCATCCGGGACAGGGACCTACGAGCAGTACTTC.

The chain is built from TRBV7-2 and TRBJ1-4; D perhaps matches TRBD1 (6 bases). V lost 5 bases, J lost 7 bases, and 14 bases lay in between. Per germline, CDR1 SGHTA and CDR2 FQGNSA. The CDR3 length is 14 residues. CDR3: CASSARQVAEKLFF. In DNA form, the CDR3 reads TGTGCCAGCAGCGCCAGACAGGTGGCTGAAAAACTGTTTTTT.

The chain has TRBV7-3 and TRBJ1-1, with D tentatively TRBD1 (5 bases). Germline V gene lookup returns CDR1 SGHTA and CDR2 FQGTGA. This CDR3 is 14 amino acids long. Trimming stripped 5 bases from V and 5 bases from J, with 15 bases between. For the CDR3, the DNA is TGTGCCAGCAGCCCGGGACCCGCGGGGACTGAAGCTTTCTTT. Amino acid sequence: CASSPGPAGTEAFF.

The genes are TRBV7-9 and TRBJ1-1; D is undetermined. V lost 8 bases and J lost 0, with 13 bases in between. Germline V gene data show CDR1 as SEHNR and CDR2 as FQNEAQ (reference sequence). The CDR3 sequence is 14 residues long. The CDR3 bases are TGTGCCAGCCATGGTGGGGTCCTGAACACTGAAGCTTTCTTT. The encoded protein is CASHGGVLNTEAFF.

The chain is built from TRBV28 and TRBJ2-1; 7 bases fit TRBD2. Germline V gene sequence: CDR1 MDHEN, CDR2 SYDVKM. This CDR3 comprises 15 residues. After removal of 6 bases from V and 9 bases from J, the junction contained 14 bases not matched to a gene. In nucleotides, the CDR3 is TGTGCCAGCAGCCCATTGGGGAGGGAAATACGTGAGCAGTTCTTC. Residues: CASSPLGREIREQFF.

This chain connects TRBV19 to TRBJ2-5; the D is unclear. The V gene lost 2 bases and the J gene lost 4 bases, with 5 bases spanning the gap. This CDR3 comprises 12 residues. The germline V gene has CDR1 LNHDA and CDR2 SQIVND (reference sequence). The CDR3 bases are TGTGCCAGTAGTATAAAGGGAGAGACCCAGTACTTC. Translating it yields CASSIKGETQYF.

This chain joins TRBV11-3 and TRBJ2-5; the D gene is possibly TRBD2 (7 bases). CDR3 length equals 19 residues. Germline assignment: CDR1 SGHNT and CDR2 YENEEA. Trimming removed 5 bases from V and 5 bases from J, with 30 bases in between. The CDR3 sequence is CASSRSTSGGAEMSETQYF. The DNA of the CDR3 is TGTGCCAGCAGCCGTTCCACTAGTGGGGGGGCCGAAATGTCTGAGACCCAGTACTTC. The full variable domain, completed using reference TRBV11-3 and TRBJ2-5, is EAGVVQSPRYKIIEKKQPVAFWCNPISGHNTLYWYLQNLGQGPELLIRYENEEAVDDSQLPKDRFSAERLKGVDSTLKIQPAELGDSAVYLCASSRSTSGGAEMSETQYFGPGTRLLVL.

The table lists this clone with a count of one. The chain uses TRBV4-1 and TRBJ2-3; the D gene is possibly TRBD2 (5 bases). Trimming pared 1 base from V and 5 bases from J, leaving 10 bases between. CDR3 size: 14 residues. The germline V gene encodes CDR1 MGHRA and CDR2 YSYEKL. The CDR3 DNA is TGCGCCAGCAGCCAAGGGCCAAGCGGAGATACGCAGTATTTT. The encoded protein is CASSQGPSGDTQYF.

V is TRBV5-1 and J is TRBJ1-3, with D uncertain. The CDR3 is 16 residues long. The V gene lost 7 bases and the J gene lost 0 bases, with 17 bases spanning the gap. Germline V gene data show CDR1 as SGHRS and CDR2 as YFSETQ. The CDR3 DNA sequence: TGCGCCAGCTCCCCGGACGCAGTAAACTCTGGAAACACCATATATTTT. Residues: CASSPDAVNSGNTIYF.

This chain uses TRBV7-9 with TRBJ2-2; D unclear. The CDR3 has 13 amino acids. V was pared by 3 bases and J by 6 bases, with 8 bases between. Germline V CDR1 and CDR2: SEHNR, FQNEAQ (reference sequence). CDR3 coding DNA: TGTGCCAGCAGCTTGAATACGGCCGGGGAGCTGTTTTTT. As protein: CASSLNTAGELFF. The entire variable domain, with the rest obtained from reference TRBV7-9 and TRBJ2-2, is as follows: DTGVSQNPRHKITKRGQNVTFRCDPISEHNRLYWYRQTLGQGPEFLTYFQNEAQLEKSRLLSDRFSAERPKGSFSTLEIQRTEQGDSAMYLCASSLNTAGELFFGEGSRLTVL.

The rearrangement uses TRBV6-1 and TRBJ1-4; the match to TRBD1 covers 9 bases. Losses at the gene ends were 8 bases for V and 8 bases for J; bases not matched to a gene: 12. Germline-derived CDR1 and CDR2 are MNHNS and SASEGT. This CDR3 has 15 amino acids. CDR3 sequence: CASGPTGTGSEKLFF. DNA of the CDR3: TGTGCCAGCGGACCTACCGGGACAGGGAGCGAAAAACTGTTTTTT.

The chain recombines TRBV7-2 with TRBJ2-5; D gene ambiguous. CDR3 length: 14 residues. V gave up 3 bases and J gave up 3 bases, with 11 bases separating them. From germline, CDR1 is SGHTA and CDR2 FQGNSA. CDR3 sequence (DNA): TGTGCCAGCAGCTTGCTAACAAGAGAAGAGACCCAGTACTTC. Amino acid sequence: CASSLLTREETQYF. Full variable domain (rest looked up from reference TRBV7-2 and TRBJ2-5): GAGVSQSPSNKVTEKGKDVELRCDPISGHTALYWYRQSLGQGLEFLIYFQGNSAPDKSGLPSDRFSAERTGGSVSTLTIQRTQQEDSAVYLCASSLLTREETQYFGPGTRLLVL.

The chain has TRBV4-2 and TRBJ2-2; D remains ambiguous. CDR3 length: 16 residues. Trimming took off 0 bases at V and 3 bases at J, with 11 bases between the two ends. CDR1 is LGHNA, CDR2 YNFKEQ, per germline. The CDR3 spells CASSQDPRLYTGELFF. Written as DNA, the CDR3 is TGTGCCAGCAGCCAAGATCCTCGGCTTTACACCGGGGAGCTGTTTTTT.

The chain recombines TRBV6-6 with TRBJ1-1; D call uncertain. V gave up 8 bases and J gave up 4 bases, with 14 bases separating them. CDR1 MNHNY and CDR2 SVGAGI come from the germline V gene (reference sequence). The CDR3 consists of 13 residues. CDR3 DNA sequence: TGTGCCAGCCTCTACGATGTGTCCACTGAAGCTTTCTTT. Translation gives CASLYDVSTEAFF.

The genes are TRBV11-2 and TRBJ1-2, with no clear D. The V end lost 3 bases, the J end lost 0 bases, and 11 bases lay between the germline ends. Per germline, CDR1 SGHAT and CDR2 FQNNGV. CDR3 size: 15 residues. The CDR3 is CASSFSWDTNYGYTF. The CDR3, as DNA: TGTGCCAGCAGCTTCTCCTGGGATACTAACTATGGCTACACCTTC.

The chain links TRBV5-6 to TRBJ2-3, with D maybe TRBD2 (7 bases). The CDR3 covers 15 residues. Looked up from germline, CDR1 is SGHDT and CDR2 is YYEEEE. With 1 base removed from V and 13 bases from J, the gap between germline ends came to 22 bases. The CDR3 protein is CASSLRGGGGAEEYF. The CDR3 DNA is TGTGCCAGCAGCTTGCGCGGCGGTGGGGGGGCGGAAGAGTATTTT.

This chain joins TRBV7-9 and TRBJ2-3; a possible D gene is TRBD2 (5 bases). CDR1 and CDR2 (germline): SEHNR, FQNEAQ (reference sequence). CDR3 length equals 16 residues. Trimming left V 5 bases short and J 1 base short, with 16 bases between. CDR3 bases: TGTGCCAGCAGCCACCGGGGTGCTCTTGGCACAGATACGCAGTATTTT. Protein sequence: CASSHRGALGTDTQYF.

Comments on this clone: Because the CDR3 is missing its conserved closing phenylalanine or tryptophan, this is likely a read error. V gene TRBV6-6 combines with J gene TRBJ1-6, with unresolved D. The germline V gene has CDR1 MNHNY and CDR2 SVGAGI (reference sequence). The CDR3 is 16 residues long. Trimming pared 6 bases from V and 0 bases from J, leaving 12 bases between. CDR3 in amino acids: CASSQTPRSYNSPLHL. The CDR3 bases are TGTGCCAGCAGCCAAACCCCCCGCTCCTATAATTCACCCCTCCACCTT.

The CDR3 DNA follows: TGTGCCAGCTGCTGGACAGGGGCCTCCTACGAGCAGTACTTC. Protein product: CASCWTGASYEQYF. The chain recombines TRBV6-1 with TRBJ2-7, with 9 bases matching TRBD1. V gave up 8 bases and J gave up 0 bases; unmatched junction bases: 5. The CDR3 is 14 residues long. Germline-derived CDR1 and CDR2 are MNHNS and SASEGT.